Described below is a single T cell receptor beta chain sequence and its context. Germline is not matched at one junction end, which may reflect a read error. Germline V lookup: CDR1 MNHNS, CDR2 SASEGT. The CDR3 consists of 14 residues. A sample-barcoded 5' primer and a J-beta primer mix were used in a second PCR of about 6 to 11 cycles. TCRdb re-called the 5' RACE reads through MiXCR, storing one row per CDR3 protein. The table has fewer than 1,200,000 distinct CDR3 sequences, about 25% seen once; the top ten hold about 0.72%. These data belong to a study of blood T cells in healthy people across ages. A further study also used this sample, focusing on T cells of mothers and their children.

The rearrangement uses TRBV6-1 and TRBJ1-1, with D uncertain. The origin of this receptor is a girl aged 2-10 years in good health. Material: blood. This CDR3 reads CVSQRIAPVAEAFF. In DNA, the CDR3 is TGTGTCAGCCAGAGAATAGCGCCGGTTGCTGAAGCTTTCTTT.